This T cell receptor (beta chain) emerged from a study of T cell changes during pregnancy in multiple sclerosis. CDR3 length: 15 residues. The germline V gene encodes CDR1 SGHRS and CDR2 YFSETQ. After removal of 3 bases from V and 5 bases from J, the junction contained 6 bases not matched to a gene. Clones were sequenced by immunoSEQ multiplex PCR, and TCRdb holds only the in-frame ones, with some missing. Among about 36,000 clones listed, more than 75% were seen once. This clone appeared a single time. The chain joins TRBV5-1 to TRBJ2-1, with 9 bases fitting TRBD2. The sequencing used CD4+ T cells from peripheral blood mononuclear cells, collected in the first trimester of pregnancy. This receptor was obtained from a female donor with multiple sclerosis, enrolled in a pregnancy study. CDR3 DNA: TGCGCCAGCAGCTCTAGCGGGAAACGGGACAATGAGCAGTTCTTC. Translation gives CASSSSGKRDNEQFF.